The rows below give T cell receptor beta chains drawn from one sample of a study of a mutant IDH1 vaccine in newly diagnosed glioma. What these receptors recognize is not known. Repertoires were generated with immunoSEQ multiplex PCR, while TCRdb's copy carries only in-frame clones and drops some. Found here are roughly 54,000 clones, roughly four fifths of them singletons; the top ten hold approximately 3.1%. The starting material was PBMCs, obtained from a glioma patient whose treatment included an IDH1 peptide vaccine. Source of these receptors: a man aged 25 to 45 with glioma. The CDR3 runs from the conserved cysteine through the conserved F or W. The D gene is left open where the match is weak. Not every row has a clone size; where given, it reads once, few, many or a size class.

clone_size: .; v_call: TRBV19; d_call: TRBD1; j_call: TRBJ1-3; cdr3_nt: TGTGCCAGTAAAGGAGGGCAGGGGGCCCTGAGGACTGGAAACACCATATATTTT; cdr3_aa: CASKGGQGALRTGNTIYF
clone_size: .; v_call: TRBV10-1; d_call: .; j_call: TRBJ2-5; cdr3_nt: TGCGCCAGCAGTGAGTCGACTGAGAGGGGGAAAGAGACCCAGTACTTC; cdr3_aa: CASSESTERGKETQYF
clone_size: .; v_call: TRBV2; d_call: TRBD1; j_call: TRBJ2-7; cdr3_nt: TGTGCCAGCACCCCACAGGGGAGACTCGGGCAGTACTTC; cdr3_aa: CASTPQGRLGQYF
clone_size: .; v_call: TRBV20-1; d_call: .; j_call: TRBJ1-1; cdr3_nt: TGCAGTGAGGAGGGGCCCACTGAAGCTTTCTTT; cdr3_aa: CSEEGPTEAFF
clone_size: .; v_call: TRBV18; d_call: .; j_call: TRBJ1-2; cdr3_nt: TGTGCCAGCTCAGCCACCCCAGGGGCGGCTGGCTACACCTTC; cdr3_aa: CASSATPGAAGYTF
clone_size: .; v_call: TRBV2; d_call: .; j_call: TRBJ2-5; cdr3_nt: TGTGCCAGCACGCCTCGCGGAAACCGAGAGACCCAGTACTTC; cdr3_aa: CASTPRGNRETQYF
clone_size: few; v_call: TRBV9; d_call: .; j_call: TRBJ1-1; cdr3_nt: TGTGCCAGCAGCTTCCAACAGGGAGGTGGCTCTGAAGCTTTCTTT; cdr3_aa: CASSFQQGGGSEAFF
clone_size: .; v_call: TRBV28; d_call: .; j_call: TRBJ1-2; cdr3_nt: TGTGCCAGCAGTCGAAACTATGGCTACACCTTC; cdr3_aa: CASSRNYGYTF
clone_size: .; v_call: TRBV7-6; d_call: TRBD2; j_call: TRBJ2-3; cdr3_nt: TGTGCCAGCAGCACCGGGACTAGCGGGGACCACACAGATACGCAGTATTTT; cdr3_aa: CASSTGTSGDHTDTQYF
clone_size: .; v_call: TRBV7-9; d_call: TRBD2; j_call: TRBJ2-3; cdr3_nt: TGTGCCAGCAGCTCCTTAGGGTGGACTAGCGGAGACACAGATACGCAGTATTTT; cdr3_aa: CASSSLGWTSGDTDTQYF
clone_size: .; v_call: TRBV19; d_call: .; j_call: TRBJ1-1; cdr3_nt: TGTGCCAGTGTGGGAAGAAAGAAGAACACTGAAGCTTTCTTT; cdr3_aa: CASVGRKKNTEAFF
clone_size: .; v_call: TRBV6-1; d_call: .; j_call: TRBJ2-7; cdr3_nt: TGTGCCAGCACCCACAGGGGGGGCGAGCAGTACTTC; cdr3_aa: CASTHRGGEQYF
clone_size: .; v_call: TRBV7-7; d_call: .; j_call: TRBJ2-7; cdr3_nt: TGTGCCAGCAGCTTAAGCAGGACTTCCTACGAGCAGTACTTC; cdr3_aa: CASSLSRTSYEQYF
clone_size: .; v_call: TRBV6-6; d_call: .; j_call: TRBJ1-4; cdr3_nt: TGTGCCAGCAGGAGGGCGACTTTTAATGAAAAACTGTTTTTT; cdr3_aa: CASRRATFNEKLFF
clone_size: once; v_call: TRBV9; d_call: .; j_call: TRBJ1-2; cdr3_nt: TGTGCCAGCAGCCCCCGGTACCTAGGGTCTTATGGCTACACCTTC; cdr3_aa: CASSPRYLGSYGYTF
clone_size: .; v_call: TRBV19; d_call: .; j_call: TRBJ1-5; cdr3_nt: TGTGCCAGTACCCCAGGGTGGGGCAATCAGCCCCAGCATTTT; cdr3_aa: CASTPGWGNQPQHF
clone_size: few; v_call: TRBV5-6; d_call: TRBD1; j_call: TRBJ1-5; cdr3_nt: TGTGCCAGCAGCCCGGGACAGGGTAGCCATCAGCCCCAGCATTTT; cdr3_aa: CASSPGQGSHQPQHF
clone_size: .; v_call: TRBV6-6; d_call: .; j_call: TRBJ1-1; cdr3_nt: TGTGCCAGCAGTTACTGGGCGGACACTGAAGCTTTCTTT; cdr3_aa: CASSYWADTEAFF
clone_size: .; v_call: TRBV19; d_call: TRBD2; j_call: TRBJ2-3; cdr3_nt: TGTGCCAGCAAACGGGGGGCTAGCGGGGGAACAGATACGCAGTATTTT; cdr3_aa: CASKRGASGGTDTQYF
clone_size: .; v_call: TRBV7-9; d_call: .; j_call: TRBJ2-1; cdr3_nt: TGTGCCAGCAGGCCGATTGACGGACTGTACAATGAGCAGTTCTTC; cdr3_aa: CASRPIDGLYNEQFF
clone_size: .; v_call: TRBV5-4; d_call: TRBD1; j_call: TRBJ2-1; cdr3_nt: TGTGCCAGCAGACAAGAAGGGGGCTACCTATTTTACAATGAGCAGTTCTTC; cdr3_aa: CASRQEGGYLFYNEQFF
clone_size: .; v_call: TRBV4-1; d_call: TRBD1; j_call: TRBJ1-1; cdr3_nt: TGCGCCACCAAGACCGGGACAGGGGGTTCTGAAGCTTTCTTT; cdr3_aa: CATKTGTGGSEAFF
clone_size: .; v_call: TRBV11-2; d_call: TRBD1; j_call: TRBJ1-1; cdr3_nt: TGTGCCAGCAGCGAAAGCAGGGGGCTCTACACTGAAGCTTTCTTT; cdr3_aa: CASSESRGLYTEAFF
clone_size: .; v_call: TRBV14; d_call: .; j_call: TRBJ1-1; cdr3_nt: TGCTACCCGGGACAAGGGTTATCCCACACTGAAGCTTTCTTT; cdr3_aa: CYPGQGLSHTEAFF
clone_size: .; v_call: TRBV28; d_call: .; j_call: TRBJ2-7; cdr3_nt: TGTGCCAGCAGTGCCTCAGACAGGGAGGAGCCAGCCGTCGAGCAGTACTTC; cdr3_aa: CASSASDREEPAVEQYF
clone_size: .; v_call: TRBV6-1; d_call: TRBD1; j_call: TRBJ2-1; cdr3_nt: TGTGCCAGCAGCCTCCCCGGGACAGCCAATGAGCAGTTCTTC; cdr3_aa: CASSLPGTANEQFF
clone_size: .; v_call: TRBV5-5; d_call: .; j_call: TRBJ1-2; cdr3_nt: TGTGCCAGCAGCCTTCGCAGGGAACAAGCTAACTATGGCTACACCTTC; cdr3_aa: CASSLRREQANYGYTF
clone_size: .; v_call: TRBV19; d_call: TRBD1; j_call: TRBJ1-1; cdr3_nt: TGTGCCAGTACCATGGGACAGGCTAACACTGAAGCTTTCTTT; cdr3_aa: CASTMGQANTEAFF
clone_size: .; v_call: TRBV5-6; d_call: .; j_call: TRBJ2-5; cdr3_nt: TGTGCCAGCAGCTTTCTGCGAGGAGAAGAGACCCAGTACTTC; cdr3_aa: CASSFLRGEETQYF
clone_size: .; v_call: TRBV10-2; d_call: .; j_call: TRBJ1-1; cdr3_nt: TGCGCCAGCAGTAGTGGGGGGCGGATTGAAGCTTTCTTT; cdr3_aa: CASSSGGRIEAFF
clone_size: few; v_call: TRBV2; d_call: .; j_call: TRBJ1-1; cdr3_nt: TGTGCCAGCATCAGGAACACTGAAGCTTTCTTT; cdr3_aa: CASIRNTEAFF
clone_size: .; v_call: TRBV30; d_call: .; j_call: TRBJ1-2; cdr3_nt: TGTGCCTGGATATACGGACAGAGCAACTATGGCTACACCTTC; cdr3_aa: CAWIYGQSNYGYTF
clone_size: .; v_call: TRBV28; d_call: TRBD1; j_call: TRBJ2-7; cdr3_nt: TGTGCCAGCAGTTTCGTTGGGACAGGGAGGTACGAGCAGTACTTC; cdr3_aa: CASSFVGTGRYEQYF
clone_size: few; v_call: TRBV10-3; d_call: .; j_call: TRBJ1-1; cdr3_nt: TGTGCCATCAGCGCAACAGAGAACACTGAAGCTTTCTTT; cdr3_aa: CAISATENTEAFF
clone_size: few; v_call: TRBV6-1; d_call: TRBD1; j_call: TRBJ1-3; cdr3_nt: TGTGCCAGCAGTGTTTTAGGTGGGACAGGGACCTCCTCTGGAAACACCATATATTTT; cdr3_aa: CASSVLGGTGTSSGNTIYF
clone_size: few; v_call: TRBV19; d_call: .; j_call: TRBJ1-5; cdr3_nt: TGTGCCACCGGCGACATCTATAGCAATCAGCCCCAGCATTTT; cdr3_aa: CATGDIYSNQPQHF
clone_size: .; v_call: TRBV28; d_call: TRBD1; j_call: TRBJ1-2; cdr3_nt: TGTGCCAGCAGTACACAGGGGTTACTTAACTATGGCTACACCTTC; cdr3_aa: CASSTQGLLNYGYTF
clone_size: .; v_call: TRBV27; d_call: .; j_call: TRBJ2-7; cdr3_nt: TGTGCCAGCTCACGGGCAGGGACCTACGAGCAGTACTTC; cdr3_aa: CASSRAGTYEQYF
clone_size: .; v_call: TRBV6-5; d_call: .; j_call: TRBJ2-7; cdr3_nt: TGTGCCAGCAGTTCCTCCGGGACGTCCTACGAGCAGTACTTC; cdr3_aa: CASSSSGTSYEQYF
clone_size: .; v_call: TRBV29-1; d_call: TRBD1; j_call: TRBJ1-5; cdr3_nt: TGCAGCGTTGTACAGGGGTTCAATCAGCCCCAGCATTTT; cdr3_aa: CSVVQGFNQPQHF
clone_size: .; v_call: TRBV4-1; d_call: .; j_call: TRBJ2-1; cdr3_nt: TGCGCCAGCAGCCGCCTTGGGGGGCGGAACAATGAGCAGTTCTTC; cdr3_aa: CASSRLGGRNNEQFF
clone_size: .; v_call: TRBV5-1; d_call: .; j_call: TRBJ1-2; cdr3_nt: TGCGCCAGCAGCTTGGCCATGGCAGGGAGGGCGTATGGCTACACCTTC; cdr3_aa: CASSLAMAGRAYGYTF
clone_size: .; v_call: TRBV10-2; d_call: .; j_call: TRBJ2-3; cdr3_nt: TGCGCCAGCTCCCTAGCGACAGATACGCAGTATTTT; cdr3_aa: CASSLATDTQYF
clone_size: .; v_call: TRBV9; d_call: .; j_call: TRBJ1-6; cdr3_nt: TGTGCCAGCAACGTAGAGGCGGCTTATAATTCACCCCTCCACTTT; cdr3_aa: CASNVEAAYNSPLHF
clone_size: .; v_call: TRBV27; d_call: TRBD2; j_call: TRBJ2-1; cdr3_nt: TGTGCCAGCAATGCGGGGGGGGCCTCCTACAATGAGCAGTTCTTC; cdr3_aa: CASNAGGASYNEQFF
clone_size: .; v_call: TRBV11-2; d_call: .; j_call: TRBJ2-7; cdr3_nt: TGTGCCAGCAGCTACGGGGCACACGAGCAGTACTTC; cdr3_aa: CASSYGAHEQYF
clone_size: .; v_call: TRBV28; d_call: .; j_call: TRBJ2-7; cdr3_nt: TGTGCCAGCAGTCCTCACTCCTACGAGCAGTACTTC; cdr3_aa: CASSPHSYEQYF